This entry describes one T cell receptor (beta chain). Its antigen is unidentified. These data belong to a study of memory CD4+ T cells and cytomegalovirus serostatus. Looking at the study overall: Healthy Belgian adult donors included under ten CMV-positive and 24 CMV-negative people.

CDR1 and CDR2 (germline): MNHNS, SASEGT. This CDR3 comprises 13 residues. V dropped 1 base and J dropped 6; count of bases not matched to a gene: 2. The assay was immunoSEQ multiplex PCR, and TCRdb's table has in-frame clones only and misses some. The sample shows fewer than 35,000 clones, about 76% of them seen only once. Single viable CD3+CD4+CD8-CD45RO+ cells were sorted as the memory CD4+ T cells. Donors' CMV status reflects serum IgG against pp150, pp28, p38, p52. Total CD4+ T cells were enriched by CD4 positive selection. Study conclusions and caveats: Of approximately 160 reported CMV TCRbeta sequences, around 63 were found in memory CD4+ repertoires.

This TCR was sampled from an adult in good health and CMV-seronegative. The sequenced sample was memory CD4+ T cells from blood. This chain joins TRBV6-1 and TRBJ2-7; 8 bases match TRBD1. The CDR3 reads CASSEGRGREQYF. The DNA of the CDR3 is TGTGCCAGCAGTGAAGGCAGGGGGCGCGAGCAGTACTTC.